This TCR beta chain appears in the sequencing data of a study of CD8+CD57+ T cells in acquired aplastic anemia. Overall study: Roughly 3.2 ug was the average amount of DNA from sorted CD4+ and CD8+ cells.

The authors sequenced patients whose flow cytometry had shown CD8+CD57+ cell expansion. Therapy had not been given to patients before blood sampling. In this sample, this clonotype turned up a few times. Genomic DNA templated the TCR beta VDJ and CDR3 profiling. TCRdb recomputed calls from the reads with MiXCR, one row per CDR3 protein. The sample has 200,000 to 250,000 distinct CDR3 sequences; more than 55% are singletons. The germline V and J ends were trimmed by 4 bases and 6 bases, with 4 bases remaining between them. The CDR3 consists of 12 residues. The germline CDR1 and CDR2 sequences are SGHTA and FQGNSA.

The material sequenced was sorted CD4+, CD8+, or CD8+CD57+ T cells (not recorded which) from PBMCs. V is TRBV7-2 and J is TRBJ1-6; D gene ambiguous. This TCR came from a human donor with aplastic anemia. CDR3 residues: CASSSPNSPLHF. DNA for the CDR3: TGTGCCAGCAGCTCTCCTAATTCACCCCTCCACTTT.